The 9 T cell receptor beta chains in this list originate from one sample, sequenced in a study of blood T cell repertoires in COVID-19. Generated by immunoSEQ multiplex PCR, the TCRdb table keeps only in-frame clones and is missing some. This sample carries 200,000 to 300,000 clones, more than 75% of them seen once, and the ten largest clones take roughly 3%. Sequenced material: PBMCs or T cells enriched from blood (not recorded which). The receptors originated from a woman aged 18-29 years who had recovered from COVID-19.

The sample holds a few counts of this clone. One junction end disagrees with the germline gene, perhaps due to a read error. This sequence joins TRBV25-1 and TRBJ1-3; D is uncertain. This CDR3 contains 13 residues. Per germline, CDR1 MGHDK and CDR2 SYGVNS. The CDR3 sequence: CASSGIHDYVREF. In nucleotides, the CDR3 is TGTGCCAGCAGTGGGATACACGATTACGTTCGGGAATTT. Full variable domain (remainder filled in from reference TRBV25-1 and TRBJ1-3): EADIYQTPRYLVIGTGKKITLECSQTMGHDKMYWYQQDPGMELHLIHYSYGVNSTEKGDLSSESTVSRIRTEHFPLTLESARPSHTSQYLCASSGIHDYVREFGEGSWLTVV.

The rearrangement joins TRBV7-8 to TRBJ1-3; a possible D gene is TRBD1 (5 bases). V lost 4 bases to trimming and J lost 0 bases, with 13 bases between them. Germline lookup yields CDR1 SGHVS and CDR2 FQNEAQ. This CDR3 spans 16 amino acids. For the CDR3, the DNA is TGTGCCAGCAGCTCAGAACAGGAAAGCTCTGGAAACACCATATATTTT. Translation: CASSSEQESSGNTIYF. The whole variable domain, remainder taken from reference TRBV7-8 and TRBJ1-3, is GAGVSQSPRYKVAKRGQDVALRCDPISGHVSLFWYQQALGQGPEFLTYFQNEAQLDKSGLPSDRFFAERPEGSVSTLKIQRTQQEDSAVYLCASSSEQESSGNTIYFGEGSWLTVV.

The V gene is TRBV19, the J gene TRBJ2-2; a possible D gene is TRBD1 (6 bases). Germline CDR1 LNHDA, CDR2 SQIVND (reference sequence). V lost 1 base to trimming and J lost 7 bases, with 10 bases between them. The CDR3 loop spans 14 amino acids. The CDR3 loop reads CASSIGTGIGELFF. CDR3 coding DNA: TGTGCCAGTAGTATAGGCACAGGGATCGGGGAGCTGTTTTTT.

V is TRBV7-9 and J is TRBJ2-1; possibly TRBD1 for D (5 bases). Per germline, CDR1 SEHNR and CDR2 FQNEAQ (reference sequence). V lost 1 base, J lost 6 bases, and 13 bases lay in between. This CDR3 has 15 residues. The CDR3 DNA follows: TGTGCCAGCAGCTTAGTTCAGGGTAAGGGCAATGAGCAGTTCTTC. It yields the protein CASSLVQGKGNEQFF.

The CDR3 here is CASSIGSRITEAFF. The CDR3 DNA reads as TGTGCCAGTAGTATAGGGTCCAGGATCACTGAAGCTTTCTTT. The V call is TRBV19, the J call TRBJ1-1; no clear D. The ends were cut back, 1 base at V and 4 bases at J, with 10 bases in the middle. This CDR3 is 14 amino acids long. Looked up from germline, CDR1 is LNHDA and CDR2 is SQIVND (reference sequence). Full variable domain (missing parts from reference TRBV19 and TRBJ1-1): DGGITQSPKYLFRKEGQNVTLSCEQNLNHDAMYWYRQDPGQGLRLIYYSQIVNDFQKGDIAEGYSVSREKKESFPLTVTSAQKNPTAFYLCASSIGSRITEAFFGQGTRLTVV.

J is TRBJ1-1 and V is TRBV19, with TRBD1 matching over 9 bases. CDR1 and CDR2 (germline): LNHDA, SQIVND (reference sequence). Losses at the gene ends were 4 bases for V and 3 bases for J; bases not matched to a gene: 6. The length of the CDR3 is 15 residues. CDR3 loop: CASSKGQGGDTEAFF. CDR3 nucleotide sequence: TGTGCCAGTAGTAAGGGACAGGGCGGGGACACTGAAGCTTTCTTT.

The V call is TRBV5-4, the J call TRBJ1-2, with a weak D call TRBD1 (6 bases). Trimming took 4 bases from V and 7 from J, leaving 17 bases between them. There are 14 residues in the CDR3. Germline CDR1 is SGHNT and CDR2 is YYREEE (reference sequence). CDR3 DNA sequence: TGTGCCAGCAGCCGGGACAAAGAGATCCCTGGCTACACCTTC. Translation: CASSRDKEIPGYTF.

The CDR3, as DNA: TGTGCCAGCAGCCCAACTAGCGGGAGGGCCGCCGGGGAGCTGTTTTTT. Protein: CASSPTSGRAAGELFF. The V call is TRBV2, the J call TRBJ2-2, with TRBD2 matching over 13 bases. V shed 6 bases, J shed 6 bases, and the junction held 7 bases outside the gene matches. The CDR3 contains 16 residues. CDR1 is SNHLY and CDR2 is FYNNEI in the germline V gene. The full variable domain, completed using reference TRBV2 and TRBJ2-2, is EPEVTQTPSHQVTQMGQEVILRCVPISNHLYFYWYRQILGQKVEFLVSFYNNEISEKSEIFDDQFSVERPDGSNFTLKIRSTKLEDSAMYFCASSPTSGRAAGELFFGEGSRLTVL.

The V and J genes are TRBV7-9 and TRBJ2-3, with D perhaps TRBD1 (5 bases). This CDR3 is 15 amino acids long. CDR1 SEHNR and CDR2 FQNEAQ come from the germline V gene (reference sequence). V was shortened by 4 bases and J by 1 base, with 12 bases between the two germline ends. CDR3 residues: CASSWLGVGTDTQYF. The CDR3 DNA is TGTGCCAGCAGCTGGTTAGGGGTTGGCACAGATACGCAGTATTTT.